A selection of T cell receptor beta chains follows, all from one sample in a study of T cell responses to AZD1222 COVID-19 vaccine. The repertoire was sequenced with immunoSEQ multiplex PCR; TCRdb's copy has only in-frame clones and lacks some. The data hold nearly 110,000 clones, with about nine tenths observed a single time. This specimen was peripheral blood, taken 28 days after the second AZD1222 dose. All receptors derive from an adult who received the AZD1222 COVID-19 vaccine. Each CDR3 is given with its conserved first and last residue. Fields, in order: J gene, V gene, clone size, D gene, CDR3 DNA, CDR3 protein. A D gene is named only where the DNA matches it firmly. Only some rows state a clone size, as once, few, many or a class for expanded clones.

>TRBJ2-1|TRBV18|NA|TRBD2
TGTGCCAGCTCACACCGACTAGCGGGCTACAATGAGCAGTTCTTC
CASSHRLAGYNEQFF
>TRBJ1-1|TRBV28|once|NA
TGTGCCAGCATACAGGGTGACACTGAAGCTTTCTTT
CASIQGDTEAFF
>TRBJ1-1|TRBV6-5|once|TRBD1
TGTGCCAGCAGTTACGGGACAGATGGATCTGAAGCTTTCTTT
CASSYGTDGSEAFF
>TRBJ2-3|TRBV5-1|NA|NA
TGCGCCAGCAGCTACCCGGACACCACAGATACGCAGTATTTT
CASSYPDTTDTQYF
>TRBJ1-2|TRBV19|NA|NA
TGTGCCAGTAGTATAGCTCAGTCTAACTATGGCTACACCTTC
CASSIAQSNYGYTF
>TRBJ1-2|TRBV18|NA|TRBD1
TGTGCCAGCTCACTGGATCTGGACAGGGTTGGCGGCTACACCTTC
CASSLDLDRVGGYTF
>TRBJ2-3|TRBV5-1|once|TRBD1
TGCGCCAGCAGCACCGGGACAGGGGGACCAGATACGCAGTATTTT
CASSTGTGGPDTQYF
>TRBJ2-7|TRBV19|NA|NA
TGTGCCAGTAGTATAGGGGTCACCAAACAATCCTACGAGCAGTACTTC
CASSIGVTKQSYEQYF
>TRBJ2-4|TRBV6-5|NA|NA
TGTGCCAGCAGTTTGACGGGTACTAGTGCCAAAAACATTCAGTACTTC
CASSLTGTSAKNIQYF
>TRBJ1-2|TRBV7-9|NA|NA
TGTGCCACCCTATCTACTATCAGGAACTATGGCTACACCTTC
CATLSTIRNYGYTF
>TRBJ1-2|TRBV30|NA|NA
TGTGCCTGGAGTGAATTGGGGAAACGCTATGGCTACACCTTC
CAWSELGKRYGYTF
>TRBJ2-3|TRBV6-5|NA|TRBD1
TGTGCCAGCAGTTCGGACAGGGGTTTCGCAGATACGCAGTATTTT
CASSSDRGFADTQYF
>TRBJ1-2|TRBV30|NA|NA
TGTGCCTGGAGTCACCCCCCGGCATTTGGCTACACCTTC
CAWSHPPAFGYTF
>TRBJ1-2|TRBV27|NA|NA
TGTGCCAAAAACCGCTACGGCACCTTC
CAKNRYGTF
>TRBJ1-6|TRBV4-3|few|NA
TGCGCCAGCAGCCAAGAGGGGGAGGGACGGACAATTCAGCCCCTCCACTTT
CASSQEGEGRTIQPLHF
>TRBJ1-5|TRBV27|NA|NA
TGTGCCAGCAGTTTCACAGGTGCCCTCAATCAGCCCCAGCATTTT
CASSFTGALNQPQHF
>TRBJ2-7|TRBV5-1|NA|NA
TGCGCCAGCAGCCCGGTGGGCCTCTCCTACGAGCAGTACTTC
CASSPVGLSYEQYF
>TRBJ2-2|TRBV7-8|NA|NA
TGTGCCAGCAGCTTCCGGGGGGCGAGCGGGGCCCCCGGAGAGCTGTTTTTT
CASSFRGASGAPGELFF
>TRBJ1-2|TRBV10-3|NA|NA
TGTGCCATCAGTGACGCGGTTAACTATGGCTACACCTTC
CAISDAVNYGYTF
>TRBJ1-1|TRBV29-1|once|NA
TGCAGCGTTGAGAAAGACAGGAACACTGAAGCTTTCTTT
CSVEKDRNTEAFF
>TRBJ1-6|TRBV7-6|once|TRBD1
TGTGCCAGCAGCGAGACCCCGGGACAGGGGACTTCACCCCTCCACTTT
CASSETPGQGTSPLHF
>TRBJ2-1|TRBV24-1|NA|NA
TGTGCCACCAGTGATTTGAGGCCTGAGCAGTTCTTC
CATSDLRPEQFF
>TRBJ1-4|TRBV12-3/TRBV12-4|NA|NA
TGTGCCAGCAGTTTGGCAGCCTATGAAAAACTGTTTTTT
CASSLAAYEKLFF
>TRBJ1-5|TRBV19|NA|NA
TGTGCCAGTGCGGGGGGCCGAAAACAGCCCCAGCATTTT
CASAGGRKQPQHF
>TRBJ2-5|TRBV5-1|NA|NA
TGCGCCAGCAGCTTGGACCCCGGGACTGCCAAAGAGACCCAGTACTTC
CASSLDPGTAKETQYF
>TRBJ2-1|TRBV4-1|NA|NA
TGCGCCAGCAGCCCAAGAGTAGGTTTTGGGCAGTTCTTC
CASSPRVGFGQFF
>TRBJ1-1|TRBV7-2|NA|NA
TGTGCCAGCAGCGCTGACCCAGGGGACACTGAAGCTTTCTTT
CASSADPGDTEAFF
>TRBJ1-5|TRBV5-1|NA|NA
TGCGCCAGCAGCCTGAACAGGGAACCAAGCAATCAGCCCCAGCATTTT
CASSLNREPSNQPQHF
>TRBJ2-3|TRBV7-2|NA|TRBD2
TGTGCCAGCAGCTTCACGGGGGGATCAAGCACAGATACGCAGTATTTT
CASSFTGGSSTDTQYF
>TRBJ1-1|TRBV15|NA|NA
TGTGCCACCAGCAGAGAGCGGGGCTACACTGAAGCTTTCTTT
CATSRERGYTEAFF
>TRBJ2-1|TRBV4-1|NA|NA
TGCGCCAGCAGCCAAGGGGACACCAAGGATGAGCAGTTCTTC
CASSQGDTKDEQFF
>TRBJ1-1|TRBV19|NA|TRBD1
TGTGCCAGTAGTAGACGACAGGGGTTGCGGGACACTGAAGCTTTCTTT
CASSRRQGLRDTEAFF
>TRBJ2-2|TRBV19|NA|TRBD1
TGTGCCAGTAGTAACAGGGGGCAAAACACCGGGGAGCTGTTTTTT
CASSNRGQNTGELFF
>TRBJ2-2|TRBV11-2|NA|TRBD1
TGTGCCAGCAGCCTAGGACAGGCCCCCGGGGAGCTGTTTTTT
CASSLGQAPGELFF
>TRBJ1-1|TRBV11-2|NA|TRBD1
TGTGCCAGCAGCTCATGGGACAGATCTAGGACTGAAGCTTTCTTT
CASSSWDRSRTEAFF
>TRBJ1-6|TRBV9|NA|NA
TGTGCCAGCAGCGTAGAAGGTAGTGGGAGTTCACCCCTCCACTTT
CASSVEGSGSSPLHF
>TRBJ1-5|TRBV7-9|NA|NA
TGTGCCAGCAGCTGGGACGGGATTAATCAGCCCCAGCATTTT
CASSWDGINQPQHF
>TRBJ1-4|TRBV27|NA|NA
TGTGCCACACAAACAAGGGGGGGAATTAATGAAAAACTGTTTTTT
CATQTRGGINEKLFF
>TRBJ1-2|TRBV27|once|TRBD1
TGTGCCAGCCACCCCGGGGACAGGGTATCATATGGCTACACCTTC
CASHPGDRVSYGYTF
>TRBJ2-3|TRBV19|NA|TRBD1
TGTGCCAGTAGCAACGGACAGGAACATCGCACAGATACGCAGTATTTT
CASSNGQEHRTDTQYF
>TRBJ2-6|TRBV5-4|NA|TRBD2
TGTGCCAGCAGCCAAACTAGCGGGTTCTCTGGGGCCAACGTCCTGACTTTC
CASSQTSGFSGANVLTF
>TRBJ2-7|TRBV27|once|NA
TGTGCCAGCAGTTTAAGGGGGGGCCTCAGATACTCCTACGAGCAGTACTTC
CASSLRGGLRYSYEQYF
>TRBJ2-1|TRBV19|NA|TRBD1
TGTGCCAGTAAACCCGGGACAGGGTATAATGAGCAGTTCTTC
CASKPGTGYNEQFF
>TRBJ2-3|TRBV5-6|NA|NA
TGTGCCAGCAGCTTGGGAGGAACAACGGCAGATACGCAGTATTTT
CASSLGGTTADTQYF
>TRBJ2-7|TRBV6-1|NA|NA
TGTGCCAGCAGTGAGGGACTTAGGGACGAGCAGTACTTC
CASSEGLRDEQYF
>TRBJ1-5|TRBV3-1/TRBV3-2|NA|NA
TGTGCCAGCAGCCAATTGTGGGATCAGCCCCAGCATTTT
CASSQLWDQPQHF
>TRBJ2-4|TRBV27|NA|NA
TGTGCCAGCAGTCCGGGGGCAAACATTCAGTACTTC
CASSPGANIQYF
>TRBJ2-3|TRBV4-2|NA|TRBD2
TGTGCCAGCAGTAGGACTAGCGGGAGCCTCACAGATACGCAGTATTTT
CASSRTSGSLTDTQYF
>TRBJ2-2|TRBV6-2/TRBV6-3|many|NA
TGTGCCAGCAGTCTGCAGGGAGAGACCGGGGAGCTGTTTTTT
CASSLQGETGELFF
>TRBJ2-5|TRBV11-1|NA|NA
TGTGCCAGCAGCCGAGGGGACGGTTGGGGGGAGACCCAGTACTTC
CASSRGDGWGETQYF
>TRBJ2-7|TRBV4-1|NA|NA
TGCGCCAGCAGCCAAGCTTATTTTAGGGAGCAGTACTTC
CASSQAYFREQYF
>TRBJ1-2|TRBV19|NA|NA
TGTGCCAGTAGTAATCCTCTTGTGGGTCCCGACTATGGCTACACCTTC
CASSNPLVGPDYGYTF
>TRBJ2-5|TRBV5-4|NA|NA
TGTGCCAGCAGAGCGGGAAGGGGGAGGGAGACCCAGTACTTC
CASRAGRGRETQYF
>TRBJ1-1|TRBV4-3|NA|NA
TGCGCCAGCAGCCAAGCATACGGGGTGGGCACTGAAGCTTTCTTT
CASSQAYGVGTEAFF
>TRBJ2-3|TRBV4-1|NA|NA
TGCGCCAGCAGGGAGACTAAAATGGCCTCCACAGATACGCAGTATTTT
CASRETKMASTDTQYF
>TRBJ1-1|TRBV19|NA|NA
TGTGCCAGTAGTATAGCGGGGTTGAACACTGAAGCTTTCTTT
CASSIAGLNTEAFF
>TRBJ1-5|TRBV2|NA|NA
TGTGCCAGCAGATTGACAGGATTTAGCAATCAGCCCCAGCATTTT
CASRLTGFSNQPQHF
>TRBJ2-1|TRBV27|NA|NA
TGTGCCAGCAGTATTAGGTGGGGGGCCCGCTGGGATGAGCAGTTCTTC
CASSIRWGARWDEQFF
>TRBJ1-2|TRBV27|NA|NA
TGTGCCAGCAGCCGGGGGCATAACTATGGCTACACCTTC
CASSRGHNYGYTF